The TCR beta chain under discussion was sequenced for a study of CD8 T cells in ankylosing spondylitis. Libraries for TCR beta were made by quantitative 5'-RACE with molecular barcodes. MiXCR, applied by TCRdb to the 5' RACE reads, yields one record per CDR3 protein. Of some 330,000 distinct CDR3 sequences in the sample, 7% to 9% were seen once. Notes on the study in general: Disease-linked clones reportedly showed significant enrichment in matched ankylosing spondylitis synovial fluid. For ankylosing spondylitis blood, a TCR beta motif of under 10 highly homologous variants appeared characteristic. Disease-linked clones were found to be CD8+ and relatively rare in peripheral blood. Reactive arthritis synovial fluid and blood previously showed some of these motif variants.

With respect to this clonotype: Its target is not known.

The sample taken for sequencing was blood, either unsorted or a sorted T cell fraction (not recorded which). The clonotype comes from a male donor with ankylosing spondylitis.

CDR3 sequence reads: CASSPRTGFFGTTNEQFF. The CDR3 bases are TGTGCCAGCAGTCCCCGGACAGGTTTTTTTGGGACTACTAATGAGCAGTTCTTC. The gene calls are TRBV28 and TRBJ2-1; the D call may be TRBD1 or TRBD2 (7 bases each). Germline V gene lookup returns CDR1 MDHEN and CDR2 SYDVKM. With 5 bases removed from V and 7 bases from J, the gap between germline ends came to 27 bases. CDR3 length equals 18 residues.